This T cell receptor (beta chain) derives from a study of blood T cell repertoires in COVID-19. Produced via immunoSEQ multiplex PCR; TCRdb's table is partial and in-frame only. The repertoire holds about 370,000 clones, around 92% seen once, with approximately 3% in the top ten. Trimming removed 7 bases from V and 3 bases from J, with 14 bases in between. Germline V gene lookup returns CDR1 MNHEY and CDR2 SMNVEV (reference sequence). The CDR3 spans 14 residues. Followed longitudinally, the Seattle patients had been enrolled during active infection. The sample consisted of peripheral blood. The chain couples TRBV27 to TRBJ2-3; possible D gene TRBD2, 6 bases. This clonotype was obtained from a woman aged 25 to 39 with COVID-19, enrolled during active disease. The CDR3 DNA sequence: TGTGCCAGCACGGGGGTAGGTGAAACAGATACGCAGTATTTT. Translating it yields CASTGVGETDTQYF.